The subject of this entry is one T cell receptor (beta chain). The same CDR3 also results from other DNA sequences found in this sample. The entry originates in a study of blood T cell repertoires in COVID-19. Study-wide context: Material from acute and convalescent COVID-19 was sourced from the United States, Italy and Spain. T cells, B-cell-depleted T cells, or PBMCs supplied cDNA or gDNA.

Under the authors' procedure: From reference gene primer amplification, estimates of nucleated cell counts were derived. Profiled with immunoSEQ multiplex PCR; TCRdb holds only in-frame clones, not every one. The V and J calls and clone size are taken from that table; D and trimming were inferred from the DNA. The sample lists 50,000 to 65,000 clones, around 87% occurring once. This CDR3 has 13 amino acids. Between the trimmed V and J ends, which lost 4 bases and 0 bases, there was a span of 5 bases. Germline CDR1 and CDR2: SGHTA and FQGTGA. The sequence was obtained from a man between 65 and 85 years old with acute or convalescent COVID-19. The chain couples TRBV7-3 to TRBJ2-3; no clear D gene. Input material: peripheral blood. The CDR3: CASSSSSTDTQYF. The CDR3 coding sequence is TGTGCCAGCAGCTCCTCTAGCACAGATACGCAGTATTTT.